The T cell receptor (beta chain) described here comes from a study of T cell repertoires in cytomegalovirus infection. On the study more broadly: CMV infection plus the matching HLA type was flagged by public TCR beta signatures. Overall study results and limits: Totalled public TCR beta family frequency picked out people who carried CMV plus the relevant HLA. CMV-specific TCR beta clonotypes restricted by HLA-C dominated the ex vivo response.

MiXCR, run by TCRdb on the reads, gives a single entry per CDR3 protein. This repertoire shows hundreds of thousands of distinct CDR3 sequences, roughly a sixth found once; its top ten account for about 11%. This clonotype was seen only once. The antigen remains undetermined. Germline V lookup: CDR1 MNHGY, CDR2 SAAAGT. The CDR3 spans 16 residues. Trimming stripped 2 bases from V and 4 bases from J, with 18 bases between. V usage is TRBV6-8 and J usage is TRBJ2-7; D remains ambiguous. Specimen: PBMCs. The TCR originated in a human donor in good health (CMV status not recorded). Some clones in this sample may be carry-over from other donors' samples. This CDR3 is CASSYPTSRGMYEQYF. CDR3 bases: TGTGCCAGCAGTTACCCCACCAGCCGTGGAATGTACGAGCAGTACTTC.